This T cell receptor beta chain was retrieved from a study of cytomegalovirus exposure and HLA in healthy donors. Findings and limits, study-wide: In vitro testing confirmed a few CMV-associated chains as specific for CMV antigens. A list of 150 to 200 TCR beta chains associated with cytomegalovirus was given. Most observed TCR sequences were rare, whereas some public TCRs were detected in many donors. Reports indicated that the classifier achieved high specificity and sensitivity in diagnosing cytomegalovirus status.

With regard to this clone: The target antigen is unknown.

Between the trimmed V and J ends, which lost 2 bases and 4 bases, there was a span of 8 bases. Per the germline V gene, CDR1 is MNHEY and CDR2 is SMNVEV (reference sequence). The CDR3 runs 13 residues. Assay used: immunoSEQ multiplex PCR; TCRdb lists only in-frame clones, some missing. This repertoire shows tens of thousands of clones, around 97% found once; its top ten account for more than 2%. The chain carries TRBV27 and TRBJ1-2, with no clear D. The receptor comes from a man between 18 and 29 years old in good health and CMV-seronegative. The sequenced material came from PBMCs. The CDR3 protein is CASSLVPGYGYTF. The CDR3 DNA reads as TGTGCCAGCAGTTTAGTCCCAGGCTATGGCTACACCTTC.